This T cell receptor beta chain was found in a study of identical twins. Healthy Caucasians, and only they, were the donors. General study findings and limits: The abundant beta clonotypes from cord blood had fewer insertions, and memory repertoires had none of this. For out-of-frame beta sequences, excess twin sharing was weaker.

V lost 1 base to trimming and J lost 7 bases; unmatched junction nucleotides: 10. The CDR3 covers 16 residues. TCRdb re-called the 5' RACE reads with MiXCR, one entry per CDR3 protein. The table records 500,000 to 650,000 distinct CDR3 sequences, around 22% of them present only once. This clonotype was recorded many times. No antigen is known for it. Separately, the same data were catalogued under a study of yellow fever vaccine responses in identical twins.

The TCR sequence derives from a woman aged 18 to 35 in good health. The chain links TRBV12-3 or TRBV12-4 to TRBJ2-1, with 7 bases lining up with TRBD1. Sequenced: CD4+ T cells sorted from blood. The CDR3 DNA sequence: TGTGCCAGCAGTTTAGAGTTGAGACAGGGACGGAATGAGCAGTTCTTC. Amino acids: CASSLELRQGRNEQFF.